The clone carrying this T cell receptor beta chain was counted between two and nine times. Its specificity is not known. These data are taken from a study of cytomegalovirus exposure and HLA in healthy donors. About the study: About 85 million unique TCR sequences came from HLA-typed donors in an early release.

The primer mix had 60 Vbeta and 13 Jbeta primers. Clones were read by immunoSEQ multiplex PCR, and TCRdb kept only the in-frame ones, dropping some. The sample lists 90,000 to 120,000 clones, under 80% occurring once. Whole-study results and caveats: In a later analysis, TCR beta V- and J-gene trimming showed a link to a missense DCLRE1C variant. Across all donors, roughly uniform sequencing depth was an assumption of the presence/absence analyses.

Germline loops: CDR1 MDHEN, CDR2 SYDVKM. Trimming at V came to 5 bases and at J to 7 bases, leaving 4 bases not matched to a gene. CDR3 size: 12 residues. The sequencing input was PBMCs. This sequence originates from a woman in her thirties or forties in good health and CMV-seropositive. This rearrangement joins TRBV28 to TRBJ1-2; 7 bases are a match to TRBD1. As DNA, the CDR3 is TGTGCCAGCAGTGCCCGGACAGGTGGCTACACCTTC. Translating gives CASSARTGGYTF.